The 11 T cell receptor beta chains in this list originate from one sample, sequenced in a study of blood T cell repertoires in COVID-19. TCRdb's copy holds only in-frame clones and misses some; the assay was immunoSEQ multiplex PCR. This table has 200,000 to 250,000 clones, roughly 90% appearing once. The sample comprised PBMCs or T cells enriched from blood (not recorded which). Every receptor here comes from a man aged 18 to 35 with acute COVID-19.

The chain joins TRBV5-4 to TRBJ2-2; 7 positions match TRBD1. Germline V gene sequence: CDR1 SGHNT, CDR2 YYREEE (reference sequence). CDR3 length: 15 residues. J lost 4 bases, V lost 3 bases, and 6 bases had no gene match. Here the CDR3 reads CASSSTGVGTGELFF. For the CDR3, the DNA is TGTGCCAGCAGCTCCACAGGGGTCGGCACCGGGGAGCTGTTTTTT.

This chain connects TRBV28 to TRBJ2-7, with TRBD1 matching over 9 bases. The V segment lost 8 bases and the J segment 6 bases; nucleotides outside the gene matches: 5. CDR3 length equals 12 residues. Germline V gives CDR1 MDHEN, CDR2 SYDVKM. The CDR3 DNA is TGTGCCAGCTGGACAGGGGAGGCCGAGCAGTACTTC. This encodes CASWTGEAEQYF.

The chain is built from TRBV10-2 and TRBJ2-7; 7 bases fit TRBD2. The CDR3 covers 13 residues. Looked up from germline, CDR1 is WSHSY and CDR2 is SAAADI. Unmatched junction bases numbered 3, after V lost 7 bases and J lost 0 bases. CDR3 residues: CASTGRPSYEQYF. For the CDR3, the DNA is TGCGCCAGCACCGGGAGGCCCTCCTACGAGCAGTACTTC.

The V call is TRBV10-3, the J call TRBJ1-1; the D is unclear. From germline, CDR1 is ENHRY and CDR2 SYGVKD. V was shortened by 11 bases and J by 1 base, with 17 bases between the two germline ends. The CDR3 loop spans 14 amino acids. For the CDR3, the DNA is TGTGCCGCCCAATCAGATCTAGCGAACACTGAAGCTTTCTTT. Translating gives CAAQSDLANTEAFF.

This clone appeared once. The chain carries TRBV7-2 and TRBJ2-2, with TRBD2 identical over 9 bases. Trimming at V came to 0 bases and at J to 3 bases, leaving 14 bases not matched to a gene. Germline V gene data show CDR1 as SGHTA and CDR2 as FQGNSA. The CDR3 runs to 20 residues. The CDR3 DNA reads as TGTGCCAGCAGCTTAGCGCCCAGCGGGAGGTACAAAATCTACACCGGGGAGCTGTTTTTT. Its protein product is CASSLAPSGRYKIYTGELFF. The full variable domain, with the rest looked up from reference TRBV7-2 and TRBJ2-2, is GAGVSQSPSNKVTEKGKDVELRCDPISGHTALYWYRQSLGQGLEFLIYFQGNSAPDKSGLPSDRFSAERTGGSVSTLTIQRTQQEDSAVYLCASSLAPSGRYKIYTGELFFGEGSRLTVL.

The CDR3 region is CASSVRQAGSGNTIYF. CDR3 coding DNA: TGTGCCAGCAGCGTCCGACAGGCAGGCTCTGGAAACACCATATATTTT. The chain uses TRBV11-3 and TRBJ1-3; possibly TRBD1 for D (6 bases). The CDR3 is made up of 16 amino acids. V lost 5 bases to trimming and J lost 0 bases, with 14 bases between them. CDR1 is SGHNT, CDR2 YENEEA, per germline.

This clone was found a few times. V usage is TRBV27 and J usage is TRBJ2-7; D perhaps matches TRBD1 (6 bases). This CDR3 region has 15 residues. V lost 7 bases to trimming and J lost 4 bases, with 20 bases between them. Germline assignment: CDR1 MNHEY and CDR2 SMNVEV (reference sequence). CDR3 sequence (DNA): TGTGCCAGCACTCCCCTGGACAGTCTGGGGTACGAGCAGTACTTC. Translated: CASTPLDSLGYEQYF.

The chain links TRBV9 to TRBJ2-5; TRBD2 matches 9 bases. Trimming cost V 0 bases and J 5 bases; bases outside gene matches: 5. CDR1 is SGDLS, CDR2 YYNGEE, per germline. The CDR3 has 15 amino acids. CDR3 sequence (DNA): TGTGCCAGCAGCGTAGGGACTAGCGCTTGGGAGACCCAGTACTTC. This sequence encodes CASSVGTSAWETQYF.

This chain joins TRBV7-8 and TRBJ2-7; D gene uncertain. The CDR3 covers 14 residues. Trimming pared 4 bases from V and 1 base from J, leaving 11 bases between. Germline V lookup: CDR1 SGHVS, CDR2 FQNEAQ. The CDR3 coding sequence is TGTGCCAGCAGCTCCGATGCGAGATCCTACGAGCAGTACTTC. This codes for CASSSDARSYEQYF.

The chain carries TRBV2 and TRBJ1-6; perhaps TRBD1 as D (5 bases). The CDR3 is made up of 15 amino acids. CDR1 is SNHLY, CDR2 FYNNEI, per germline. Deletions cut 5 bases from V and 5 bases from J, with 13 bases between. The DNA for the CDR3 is TGTGCCAGCAGTCCCTCACGGGGGGATAATTCACCCCTCCACTTT. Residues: CASSPSRGDNSPLHF.

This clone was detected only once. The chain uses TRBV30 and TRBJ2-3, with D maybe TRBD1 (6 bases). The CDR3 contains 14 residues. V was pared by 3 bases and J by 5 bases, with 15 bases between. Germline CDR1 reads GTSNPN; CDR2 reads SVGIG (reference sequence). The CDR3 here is CAWSLGQGQDTQYF. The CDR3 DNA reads TGTGCCTGGAGCTTAGGGCAGGGGCAAGATACGCAGTATTTT.